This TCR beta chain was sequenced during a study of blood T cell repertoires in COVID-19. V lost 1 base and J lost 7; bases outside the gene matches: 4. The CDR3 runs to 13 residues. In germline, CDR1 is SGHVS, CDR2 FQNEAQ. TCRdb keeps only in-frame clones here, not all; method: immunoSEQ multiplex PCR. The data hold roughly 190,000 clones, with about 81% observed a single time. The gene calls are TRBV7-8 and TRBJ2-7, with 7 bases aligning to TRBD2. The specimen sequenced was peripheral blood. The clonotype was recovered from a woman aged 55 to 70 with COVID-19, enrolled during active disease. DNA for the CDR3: TGTGCCAGCAGCTTAGTGGGAGGGAGAGAGCAGTACTTC. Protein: CASSLVGGREQYF.